The clone carrying this T cell receptor (beta chain) was seen a handful of times. Its cognate antigen is unknown. Unique molecular identifiers tagged the TCRbeta library. TCRdb analysed the PCR reads with MiXCR anew, one entry per CDR3 protein. Altogether about 610,000 distinct CDR3 sequences are present, 25% to 30% being singletons, with the ten largest covering less than 40%. This sample was taken from a study of T-cell reconstitution after alpha-beta-depleted transplantation in children. The CDR3 is 11 amino acids. The germline CDR1 and CDR2 sequences are SEHNR and FQNEAQ (reference sequence). V shed 1 base, J shed 13 bases, and the junction held 1 base outside the gene matches. Study-level results: After transplant, high TCRbeta diversity at day 60 in some patients arose from surviving recipient T cells and thymic progenitors.

This material consisted of PBMCs, taken before TCRalphabeta/CD19-depleted stem cell transplant. The clonotype originates from a boy in the first two years of life with Wiskott-Aldrich syndrome, due to receive a stem cell transplant. The chain links TRBV7-9 to TRBJ2-1, with 7 bases that match TRBD1. The CDR3 DNA follows: TGTGCCAGCAGCTTAGGACAGGGCCAGTTCTTC. As protein: CASSLGQGQFF.